The sequence of this T cell receptor beta chain was determined in a study of blood T cell repertoires in COVID-19. About the study: PBMCs, B-cell-depleted T cells, or T cells provided the cDNA or gDNA that made up the material.

Trimming stripped 2 bases from V and 6 bases from J, with 8 bases between. The CDR3 is 12 residues long. CDR1 is SGHKS, CDR2 YYEKEE, per germline (reference sequence). In the study's own analysis: Reference gene primer amplification yielded estimated nucleated cell counts. Assay: immunoSEQ multiplex PCR; the TCRdb copy retains only in-frame clones and omits some. V, J and clone size reflect that table, while D and trimming were determined from the DNA. The sample lists some 490,000 clones; 75% to 90% were seen once. Material: peripheral blood. This chain joins TRBV5-5 and TRBJ1-2; D gene unclear. The sequence was collected from a human donor in a cohort sampled during active COVID-19. For the CDR3, the DNA is TGTGCCAGCAGCTTCTCAGGCGATGGCTACACCTTC. It specifies CASSFSGDGYTF.